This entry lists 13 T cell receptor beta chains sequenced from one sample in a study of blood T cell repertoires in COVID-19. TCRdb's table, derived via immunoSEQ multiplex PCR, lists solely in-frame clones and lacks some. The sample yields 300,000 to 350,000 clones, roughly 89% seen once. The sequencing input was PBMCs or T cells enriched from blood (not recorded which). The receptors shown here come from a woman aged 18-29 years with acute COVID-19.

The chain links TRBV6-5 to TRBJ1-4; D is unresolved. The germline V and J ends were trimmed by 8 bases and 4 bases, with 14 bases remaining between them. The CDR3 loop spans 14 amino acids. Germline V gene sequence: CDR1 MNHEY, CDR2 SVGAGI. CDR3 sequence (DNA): TGTGCCAGCGGTCTACAGCCGGATAATGAAAAACTGTTTTTT. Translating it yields CASGLQPDNEKLFF.

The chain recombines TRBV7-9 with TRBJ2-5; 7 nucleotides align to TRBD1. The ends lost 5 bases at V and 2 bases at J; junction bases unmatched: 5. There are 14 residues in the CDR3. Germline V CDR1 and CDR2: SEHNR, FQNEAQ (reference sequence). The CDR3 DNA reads TGTGCCAGCAGCACAGGGGCCCCACAAGAGACCCAGTACTTC. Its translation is CASSTGAPQETQYF.

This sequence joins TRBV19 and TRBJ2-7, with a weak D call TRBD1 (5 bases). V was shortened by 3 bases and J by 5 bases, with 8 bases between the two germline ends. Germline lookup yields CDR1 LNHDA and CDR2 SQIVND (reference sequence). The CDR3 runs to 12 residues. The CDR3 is CASSIGANEQYF. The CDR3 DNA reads TGTGCCAGTAGTATTGGGGCAAACGAGCAGTACTTC.

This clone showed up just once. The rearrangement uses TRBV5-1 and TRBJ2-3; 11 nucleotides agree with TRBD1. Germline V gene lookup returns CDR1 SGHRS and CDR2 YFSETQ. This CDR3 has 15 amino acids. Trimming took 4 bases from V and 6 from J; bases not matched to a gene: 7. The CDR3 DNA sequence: TGCGCCAGCAGCGCTGGACAGGGGGCAGCGGATACGCAGTATTTT. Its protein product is CASSAGQGAADTQYF.

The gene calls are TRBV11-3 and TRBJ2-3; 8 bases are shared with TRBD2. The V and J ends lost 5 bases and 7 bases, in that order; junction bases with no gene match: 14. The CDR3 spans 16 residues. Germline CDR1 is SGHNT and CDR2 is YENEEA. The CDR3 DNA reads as TGTGCCAGCAGCCACCGGCGGCGGGAGGTAGGAAATACGCAGTATTTT. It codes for CASSHRRREVGNTQYF. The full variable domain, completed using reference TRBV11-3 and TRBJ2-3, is EAGVVQSPRYKIIEKKQPVAFWCNPISGHNTLYWYLQNLGQGPELLIRYENEEAVDDSQLPKDRFSAERLKGVDSTLKIQPAELGDSAVYLCASSHRRREVGNTQYFGPGTRLTVL.

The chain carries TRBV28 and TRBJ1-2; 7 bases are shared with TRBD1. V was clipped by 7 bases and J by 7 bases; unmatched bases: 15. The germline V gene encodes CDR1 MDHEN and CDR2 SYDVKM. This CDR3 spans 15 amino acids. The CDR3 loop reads CASNTLRQGKFGYTF. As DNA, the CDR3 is TGTGCCAGCAATACTCTAAGACAGGGAAAGTTTGGCTACACCTTC.

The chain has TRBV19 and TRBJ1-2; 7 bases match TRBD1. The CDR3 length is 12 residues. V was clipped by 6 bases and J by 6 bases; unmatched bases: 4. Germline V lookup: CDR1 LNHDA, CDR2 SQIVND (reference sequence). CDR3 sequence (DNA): TGTGCCAGTAGCGGGACAGCTGATGGCTACACCTTC. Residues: CASSGTADGYTF. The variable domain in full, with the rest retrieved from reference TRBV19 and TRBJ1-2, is DGGITQSPKYLFRKEGQNVTLSCEQNLNHDAMYWYRQDPGQGLRLIYYSQIVNDFQKGDIAEGYSVSREKKESFPLTVTSAQKNPTAFYLCASSGTADGYTFGSGTRLTVV.

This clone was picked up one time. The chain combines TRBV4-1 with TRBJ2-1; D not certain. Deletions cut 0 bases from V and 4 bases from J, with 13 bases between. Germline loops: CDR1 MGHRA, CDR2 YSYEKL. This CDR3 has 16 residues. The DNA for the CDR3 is TGCGCCAGCAGCCAAGACGAGGCAGCTACTTACAATGAGCAGTTCTTC. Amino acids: CASSQDEAATYNEQFF.

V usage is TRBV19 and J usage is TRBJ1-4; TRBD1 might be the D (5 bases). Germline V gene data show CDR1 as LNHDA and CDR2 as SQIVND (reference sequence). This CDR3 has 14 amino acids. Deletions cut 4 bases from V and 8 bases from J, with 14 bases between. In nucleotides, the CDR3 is TGTGCCAGTAGTAGAGGAAGGGGCGACGAAAAACTGTTTTTT. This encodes CASSRGRGDEKLFF.

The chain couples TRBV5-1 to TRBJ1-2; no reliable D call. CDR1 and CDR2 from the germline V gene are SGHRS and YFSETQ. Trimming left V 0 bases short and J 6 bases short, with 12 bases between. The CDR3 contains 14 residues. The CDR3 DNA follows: TGCGCCAGCAGCTTGGGCTTTTCGAGGGATGGCTACACCTTC. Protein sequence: CASSLGFSRDGYTF.

The CDR3 loop is CASSLALAGPSYEQYF. The CDR3, as DNA: TGTGCCAGCAGCTTAGCTTTAGCGGGGCCCTCCTACGAGCAGTACTTC. V gene TRBV7-2 combines with J gene TRBJ2-7; 8 bases map to TRBD2. Trimming at V came to 0 bases and at J to 0 bases, leaving 4 bases not matched to a gene. The length of the CDR3 is 16 residues. Germline V CDR1 and CDR2: SGHTA, FQGNSA.

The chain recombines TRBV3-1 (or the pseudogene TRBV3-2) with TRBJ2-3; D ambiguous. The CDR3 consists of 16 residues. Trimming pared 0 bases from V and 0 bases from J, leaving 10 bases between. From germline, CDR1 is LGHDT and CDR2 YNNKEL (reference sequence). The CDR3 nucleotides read TGTGCCAGCAGCCAAGATTCAAGAGCTAGCACAGATACGCAGTATTTT. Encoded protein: CASSQDSRASTDTQYF.

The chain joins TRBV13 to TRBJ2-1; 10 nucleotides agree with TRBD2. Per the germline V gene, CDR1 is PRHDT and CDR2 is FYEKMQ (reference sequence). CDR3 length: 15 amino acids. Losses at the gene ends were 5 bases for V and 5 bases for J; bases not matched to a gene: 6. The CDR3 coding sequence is TGTGCCAGCAGCCAACTAGCGGGATGGAACAATGAGCAGTTCTTC. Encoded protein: CASSQLAGWNNEQFF.